Presented here are 27 T cell receptor beta chains from one specimen sequenced in a study of T cells expressing NK-cell markers. TCRdb reprocessed the 5' RACE reads and stores each CDR3 protein as one record, lacking DNA. The sample's table shows 400,000 to 550,000 distinct CDR3 sequences. The sample comprised blood T cells: a sorted CD56 or NKG2C T cell subset, CD4+ or CD8+ T cells, or bulk PBMC T cells (not recorded which). These receptors were taken from a woman between 18 and 69 years old in good health.

The rearrangement links TRBV9 to TRBJ2-2. Germline assignment: CDR1 SGDLS and CDR2 YYNGEE. The CDR3 contains 13 residues. CDR3 amino acids: CASSGYGTGELFF.

The rearrangement links TRBV27 to TRBJ2-7; TCRdb designates TRBD1, a call that cannot be tested without DNA. The CDR3 consists of 16 residues. Germline V gives CDR1 MNHEY, CDR2 SMNVEV (reference sequence). The CDR3 sequence is CASSPLTGTGHYEQYF.

The J gene is TRBJ2-2, the V gene TRBV12-3 or TRBV12-4; the D gene TCRdb calls, TRBD1, cannot be checked with no DNA. This CDR3 has 18 amino acids. The chain's CDR3 is CASSFRTGALGYTGELFF.

This rearrangement joins TRBV27 to TRBJ1-2; TCRdb names TRBD1, which stays unverified in the absence of DNA. CDR1 is MNHEY, CDR2 SMNVEV, per germline (reference sequence). The CDR3 is 19 amino acids. The CDR3 sequence: CATAVRGQGTGNTNYGYTF.

The gene calls are TRBV15 and TRBJ1-1; TCRdb outputs TRBD1, but without DNA this stays unchecked. This CDR3 has 13 amino acids. CDR1 and CDR2 from the germline V gene are LNHNV and YYDKDF (reference sequence). This chain's CDR3 is CATSRVTGGSAFF.

The CDR3 is CASSTSGLGSGELFF. J is TRBJ2-2 and V is TRBV7-3; there is no DNA to check the TCRdb D call of TRBD2. The CDR3 consists of 15 residues. The germline CDR1 and CDR2 sequences are SGHTA and FQGTGA. The full variable domain, rest sourced from reference TRBV7-3 and TRBJ2-2, is GAGVSQTPSNKVTEKGKYVELRCDPISGHTALYWYRQSLGQGPEFLIYFQGTGAADDSGLPNDRFFAVRPEGSVSTLKIQRTERGDSAVYLCASSTSGLGSGELFFGEGSRLTVL.

The chain employs TRBV2 and TRBJ2-7; TCRdb gives TRBD1 as the D gene, but with no DNA this cannot be confirmed. CDR3 size: 12 residues. CDR1 and CDR2 (germline): SNHLY, FYNNEI. CDR3 region: CASRGQAYEQYF. The variable domain in full, completed from reference TRBV2 and TRBJ2-7, reads EPEVTQTPSHQVTQMGQEVILRCVPISNHLYFYWYRQILGQKVEFLVSFYNNEISEKSEIFDDQFSVERPDGSNFTLKIRSTKLEDSAMYFCASRGQAYEQYFGPGTRLTVT.

The chain has TRBV20-1 and TRBJ2-4; the TCRdb call, TRBD1, lacks DNA for checking. The CDR3 has 16 residues. CDR1 and CDR2 from the germline V gene are DFQATT and SNEGSKA (reference sequence). CDR3 amino acids: CSARDQTGLAKNIQYF.

V usage is TRBV10-3 and J usage is TRBJ1-1; TCRdb's D gene call, TRBD1, goes unchecked for lack of DNA. CDR1 ENHRY and CDR2 SYGVKD come from the germline V gene. The CDR3 totals 12 residues. CDR3 region: CAVGRSNTEAFF.

V is TRBV28 and J is TRBJ2-1. The CDR3 is made up of 17 amino acids. The germline CDR1 and CDR2 sequences are MDHEN and SYDVKM. This CDR3 reads CASSLSFTQSSYNEQFF.

The chain links TRBV5-6 to TRBJ2-1; TCRdb picks TRBD2, but there is no DNA to check that call. This CDR3 spans 15 amino acids. Germline V lookup: CDR1 SGHDT, CDR2 YYEEEE. CDR3: CASSLAGGSPYEQFF.

This sequence joins TRBV20-1 and TRBJ1-4; TCRdb picks TRBD1, but there is no DNA to check that call. Germline CDR1 reads DFQATT; CDR2 reads SNEGSKA (reference sequence). CDR3 length: 12 residues. The CDR3: CSARRDDEKLFF.

The V call is TRBV7-9, the J call TRBJ1-6; TCRdb names TRBD1, which stays unverified in the absence of DNA. The CDR3 loop spans 16 amino acids. Germline V gene lookup returns CDR1 SEHNR and CDR2 FQNEAQ (reference sequence). The CDR3: CASSPDGAGWGSPLHF.

This rearrangement joins TRBV12-3 or TRBV12-4 to TRBJ2-2; TCRdb outputs TRBD2, but without DNA this stays unchecked. The CDR3 is 17 amino acids. CDR3 protein: CASSPTSGALRTGELFF.

The V gene is TRBV4-3, the J gene TRBJ2-1; TCRdb's D call of TRBD1 is untestable without DNA. Germline V lookup: CDR1 LGHNA, CDR2 YSLEER. CDR3 length: 15 residues. The chain's CDR3 is CASSRQPWVDNEQFF.

The chain links TRBV29-1 to TRBJ2-7; TCRdb indicates TRBD1, and absent DNA this call remains unverified. CDR1 is SQVTM and CDR2 is ANQGSEA in the germline V gene. The CDR3 consists of 13 residues. This chain's CDR3 is CSVEIGRGYEQYF.

The chain's CDR3 is CASSSPSGRAYNEQFF. The chain uses TRBV27 and TRBJ2-1; TCRdb lists TRBD2, though no DNA is available to test this call. Germline CDR1 and CDR2: MNHEY and SMNVEV (reference sequence). The CDR3 is 16 residues long.

The chain has TRBV7-2 and TRBJ2-3. Looked up from germline, CDR1 is SGHTA and CDR2 is FQGNSA. This CDR3 contains 14 residues. The CDR3 loop reads CASSLGLSTDTQCF.

The gene calls are TRBV18 and TRBJ2-7. CDR3 length equals 16 residues. Germline V gives CDR1 KGHSH, CDR2 LQKENI. CDR3 residues: CASSPLGGRSSSEQYF.

This chain connects TRBV4-3 to TRBJ2-7; there is no DNA to check the TCRdb D call of TRBD1. CDR1 and CDR2 (germline): LGHNA, YSLEER. There are 14 residues in the CDR3. The CDR3 here is CASSPTGRAYEQYF.

The chain joins TRBV19 to TRBJ2-1. This CDR3 is 16 amino acids long. The V gene's germline CDR1 is LNHDA and CDR2 SQIVND (reference sequence). This CDR3 is CASSIRSGNSYNEQFF.

The chain joins TRBV20-1 to TRBJ1-5. The germline CDR1 and CDR2 sequences are DFQATT and SNEGSKA (reference sequence). The CDR3 spans 14 residues. CDR3 protein: CSAFPSGINQPQHF.

The V and J genes are TRBV12-3 or TRBV12-4 and TRBJ1-2; TCRdb's assignment of TRBD1 cannot be checked, as there is no DNA. The CDR3 has 15 residues. CDR3 loop: CASSGPGQGTYGYTF.

The chain is built from TRBV5-1 and TRBJ2-5; there is no DNA to check the TCRdb D call of TRBD1. Germline V CDR1 and CDR2: SGHRS, YFSETQ. The CDR3 is 14 residues long. CDR3 sequence reads: CASSLVQGSETQYF.

This sequence joins TRBV5-5 and TRBJ2-5; TCRdb's assignment of TRBD2 cannot be checked, as there is no DNA. This CDR3 is built from 14 residues. CDR1 SGHKS and CDR2 YYEKEE come from the germline V gene (reference sequence). The CDR3 reads CASTLAVEVETQYF.

The CDR3 reads CASSPGGVTDTQYF. The chain uses TRBV6-1 and TRBJ2-3; without DNA, the TCRdb call of TRBD1 cannot be checked. CDR3 length: 14 residues. In germline, CDR1 is MNHNS, CDR2 SASEGT.

The chain has TRBV5-5 and TRBJ1-2; TCRdb designates TRBD1, a call that cannot be tested without DNA. This CDR3 comprises 14 residues. CDR1 SGHKS and CDR2 YYEKEE come from the germline V gene (reference sequence). CDR3 loop: CASSEGQAKRSYTF.